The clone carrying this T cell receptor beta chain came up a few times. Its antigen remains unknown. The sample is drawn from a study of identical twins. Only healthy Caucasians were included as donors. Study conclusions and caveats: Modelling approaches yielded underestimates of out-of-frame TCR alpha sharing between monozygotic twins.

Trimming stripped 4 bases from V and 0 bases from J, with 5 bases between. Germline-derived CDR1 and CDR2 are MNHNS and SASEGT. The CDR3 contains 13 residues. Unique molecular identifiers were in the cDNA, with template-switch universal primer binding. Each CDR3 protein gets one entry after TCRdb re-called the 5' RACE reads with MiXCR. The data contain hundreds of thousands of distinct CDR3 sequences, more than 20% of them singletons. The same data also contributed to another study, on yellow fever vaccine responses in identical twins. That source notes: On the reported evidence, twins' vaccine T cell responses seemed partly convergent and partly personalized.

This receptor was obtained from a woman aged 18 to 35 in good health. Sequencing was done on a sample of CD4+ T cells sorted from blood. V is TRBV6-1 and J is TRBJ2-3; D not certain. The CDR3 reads CASSVGSTDTQYF. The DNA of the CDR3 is TGTGCCAGCAGTGTGGGGAGCACAGATACGCAGTATTTT.